The 21 T cell receptor beta chains given below trace back to one sample, sequenced in a study of T cells in Graves' hyperthyroidism and ophthalmopathy. It was RNA transcripts that yielded the amplified TCR beta CDR3 regions. An initial round of RT-PCR targeting the TCR CDR3 relied on the HTBI primer set. TCRdb re-derived calls from the multiplex PCR reads in MiXCR, one entry per CDR3 protein. Of about 640,000 distinct CDR3 sequences in the sample, around 20% were seen once. The source material was blood. Every receptor here comes from a man aged 25-40 years with Graves' ophthalmopathy.

This clonotype was seen ten or more times. V and J are TRBV3-1 and TRBJ2-7; D is undetermined. CDR1 and CDR2 from the germline V gene are LGHDT and YNNKEL (reference sequence). V was trimmed by 0 bases and J by 4 bases, leaving 7 bases between them. The CDR3 is made up of 13 amino acids. In DNA form, the CDR3 reads TGTGCCAGCAGCCAAGATCTTTTGTACGAGCAGTACTTC. It encodes CASSQDLLYEQYF.

CDR3 sequence reads: CASSFWGRGRGNTEAFF. The CDR3 nucleotides are TGTGCCAGCAGCTTTTGGGGGCGGGGTAGAGGGAACACTGAAGCTTTCTTT. This rearrangement joins TRBV7-3 to TRBJ1-1; tentatively, D is TRBD1 (6 bases). V lost 3 bases and J 1 base, leaving 18 bases between the germline ends. The CDR3 is 17 residues long. From germline, CDR1 is SGHTA and CDR2 FQGTGA.

The V gene is TRBV3-1, the J gene TRBJ2-7, with 13 bases lining up with TRBD2. The CDR3 loop spans 17 amino acids. V was clipped by 0 bases and J by 2 bases; unmatched bases: 4. The germline CDR1 and CDR2 sequences are LGHDT and YNNKEL (reference sequence). The CDR3 DNA reads TGTGCCAGCAGCCAAGATGGAGGACTAGCGGGAGCCTACGAGCAGTACTTC. Amino acids: CASSQDGGLAGAYEQYF.

This clonotype was detected ten times or more. The chain combines TRBV20-1 with TRBJ2-1; D unresolved. The CDR3 totals 12 residues. Germline CDR1 and CDR2: DFQATT and SNEGSKA (reference sequence). Deletions cut 3 bases from V and 1 base from J, with 4 bases between. CDR3 loop: CSASQSYNEQFF. The CDR3 coding sequence is TGCAGTGCTAGTCAATCCTACAATGAGCAGTTCTTC.

This clonotype was counted between two and nine times. V usage is TRBV7-9 and J usage is TRBJ2-1, with no clear D. CDR1 is SEHNR, CDR2 FQNEAQ, per germline (reference sequence). The CDR3 loop spans 16 amino acids. Deletions cut 3 bases from V and 5 bases from J, with 17 bases between. CDR3 residues: CASSLPTYRAHNEQFF. Here the CDR3 DNA reads TGTGCCAGCAGCTTGCCCACGTACCGGGCGCACAATGAGCAGTTCTTC. Combining the CDR3 with reference TRBV7-9 and TRBJ2-1 gives the whole variable domain DTGVSQNPRHKITKRGQNVTFRCDPISEHNRLYWYRQTLGQGPEFLTYFQNEAQLEKSRLLSDRFSAERPKGSFSTLEIQRTEQGDSAMYLCASSLPTYRAHNEQFFGPGTRLTVL.

The chain carries TRBV29-1 and TRBJ1-2; D is unresolved. The ends were cut back, 1 base at V and 1 base at J, with 13 bases in the middle. The CDR3 totals 15 residues. The germline V gene has CDR1 SQVTM and CDR2 ANQGSEA. CDR3 sequence reads: CSVEAPLTDNYGYTF. The CDR3 coding sequence is TGCAGCGTTGAAGCCCCCCTGACGGATAACTATGGCTACACCTTC.

As for this clonotype: The junction and the germline gene differ at one end; a read error may be behind it. The V gene is TRBV30, the J gene TRBJ1-2; TRBD1 is a possible D gene (5 bases). The CDR3 extends over 13 amino acids. Germline V gives CDR1 GTSNPN, CDR2 SVGIG (reference sequence). The CDR3 sequence: CAWSVTGDYGYAF. The CDR3 DNA reads as TGTGCCTGGAGTGTAACCGGGGACTATGGCTACGCCTTC.

This clonotype was seen only a few times. The chain joins TRBV18 to TRBJ1-5; D is possibly TRBD1 (6 bases). The CDR3 totals 14 residues. Germline CDR1 is KGHSH and CDR2 is LQKENI. The ends were cut back, 2 bases at V and 5 bases at J, with 10 bases in the middle. The CDR3 region has the DNA TGTGCCAGCTCACCAGGGCCAGGGGATCAGCCCCAGCATTTT. Translating gives CASSPGPGDQPQHF.

V usage is TRBV18 and J usage is TRBJ2-1; D might be TRBD1 or TRBD2, each matching 5 bases. Germline V CDR1 and CDR2: KGHSH, LQKENI. CDR3 size: 15 residues. The ends were cut back, 3 bases at V and 2 bases at J, with 11 bases in the middle. DNA of the CDR3: TGTGCCAGCTCACCCCGCAGGGACCCCTACAATGAGCAGTTCTTC. Translating gives CASSPRRDPYNEQFF.

On this clonotype itself: The junction departs from germline at one end; a sequencing error may be responsible. The V gene is TRBV24-1, the J gene TRBJ2-2, with D possibly being TRBD2 (7 bases). CDR1 and CDR2 from the germline V gene are KGHDR and SFDVKD. The CDR3 has 13 amino acids. The chain's CDR3 is CATSDSTGRELFF. The CDR3, as DNA: TGTGCCACCAGTGATTCTACAGGGAGGGAACTGTTTTTT.

This clonotype was seen a handful of times. The rearrangement links TRBV9 to TRBJ1-6, with unresolved D. Germline assignment: CDR1 SGDLS and CDR2 YYNGEE. CDR3 length: 14 residues. V lost 0 bases to trimming and J lost 6 bases, with 7 bases between them. CDR3: CASSVATRNSPLHF. DNA for the CDR3: TGTGCCAGCAGCGTAGCTACTCGTAATTCACCCCTCCACTTT.

A remark on this clonotype: A read error may explain this, as a much larger clone is one base away. The V call is TRBV28, the J call TRBJ2-3, with TRBD1 matching 7 bases. TRBJ1-5 matches the DNA end more closely, so the J call is doubtful. The CDR3 is 14 amino acids. Germline-derived CDR1 and CDR2 are MDHEN and SYDVKM. This chain's CDR3 is CASSTGQDTDTQHF. The CDR3 DNA follows: TGTGCCAGCAGTACCGGACAGGACACAGATACGCAGCATTTT.

This clonotype occurred a few times. The chain recombines TRBV10-1 with TRBJ2-2; 10 bases agree with TRBD1. Per germline, CDR1 WNHNN and CDR2 SYGVQD (reference sequence). V lost 3 bases, J lost 5 bases, and 6 bases stayed unmatched. The CDR3 has 16 amino acids. The CDR3 region has the DNA TGCGCCAGCAGTGATAAAGCGGGACAGGGGACCGGGGAGCTGTTTTTT. It codes for CASSDKAGQGTGELFF.

This chain uses TRBV4-3 with TRBJ2-7, with D possibly called TRBD1 or TRBD2 (5 bases each). CDR1 is LGHNA and CDR2 is YSLEER in the germline V gene. With 2 bases removed from V and 3 bases from J, the gap between germline ends came to 20 bases. The CDR3 is 17 amino acids. This chain's CDR3 is CASSQKTRGDRGYEQYF. The DNA of the CDR3 is TGCGCCAGCAGCCAAAAGACGAGGGGCGACCGAGGCTACGAGCAGTACTTC.

The chain has TRBV7-9 and TRBJ2-4, with 14 bases fitting TRBD2. The junction had 3 bases not matched to a gene; V was cut back by 1 base and J by 1 base. This CDR3 spans 18 amino acids. Per germline, CDR1 SEHNR and CDR2 FQNEAQ (reference sequence). The CDR3 bases are TGTGCCAGCAGCTTAGGTGGACTAGCGGGAGGTGCCAAAAACATTCAGTACTTC. Protein product: CASSLGGLAGGAKNIQYF.

This clonotype has ten or more counts. This chain links TRBV12-3 or TRBV12-4 with TRBJ1-1; D call uncertain. This CDR3 has 17 residues. Deletions cut 1 base from V and 7 bases from J, with 22 bases between. The CDR3 DNA reads as TGTGCCAGCAGTTTAGGCGACGTGGTGGCAGCGGCCCGTGAAGCTTTCTTT. Its translation: CASSLGDVVAAAREAFF.

CDR3 sequence reads: CASSVEGSGTATDTQYF. The CDR3 nucleotides read TGTGCCAGCAGCGTAGAAGGTAGCGGGACGGCCACAGATACGCAGTATTTT. The rearrangement joins TRBV7-2 to TRBJ2-3; 8 bases fit TRBD2. The CDR3 has 17 residues. With V trimmed by 5 bases and J by 2 bases, 12 bases remained unmatched. CDR1 is SGHTA, CDR2 FQGNSA, per germline.

A few counts support this clonotype. This chain connects TRBV6-1 to TRBJ2-2; D gene unclear. Per germline, CDR1 MNHNS and CDR2 SASEGT. CDR3 length equals 16 residues. V was cut by 7 bases and J by 5 bases, with 20 bases left in between. CDR3 sequence reads: CASNLGPSSATGELFF. For the CDR3, the DNA is TGTGCCAGCAATCTCGGACCGAGCTCGGCGACCGGGGAGCTGTTTTTT.

Points on this clonotype: A much larger clone is a single base away; this may be a read error. CDR3 residues: CASSGAYPSSYNEQFF. The CDR3 nucleotides are TGTGCCAGCAGTGGAGCATACCCCAGCTCCTACAATGAGCAGTTCTTC. The genes are TRBV2 and TRBJ2-1; D call uncertain. The V end was cut by 4 bases, the J end by 0 bases, with 13 bases between. The germline gives CDR1 SNHLY, CDR2 FYNNEI. The length of the CDR3 is 16 residues.

J is TRBJ2-7 and V is TRBV19; possibly TRBD1 or TRBD2 for D (5 bases each). The CDR3 is 13 amino acids. Germline V CDR1 and CDR2: LNHDA, SQIVND (reference sequence). Trimming took off 3 bases at V and 7 bases at J, with 13 bases between the two ends. CDR3 amino acids: CASSMERDLEQYF. DNA of the CDR3: TGTGCCAGTAGTATGGAAAGGGACCTGGAGCAGTACTTC.

The rearrangement uses TRBV27 and TRBJ1-4; 11 nucleotides match TRBD1. The V gene's germline CDR1 is MNHEY and CDR2 SMNVEV (reference sequence). CDR3 length: 14 amino acids. The V and J ends lost 5 bases and 10 bases, in that order; junction bases with no gene match: 6. The CDR3, as DNA: TGTGCCAGCAGTCAAACCGGGACAGGGGGAAAACTGTTTTTT. Protein: CASSQTGTGGKLFF.